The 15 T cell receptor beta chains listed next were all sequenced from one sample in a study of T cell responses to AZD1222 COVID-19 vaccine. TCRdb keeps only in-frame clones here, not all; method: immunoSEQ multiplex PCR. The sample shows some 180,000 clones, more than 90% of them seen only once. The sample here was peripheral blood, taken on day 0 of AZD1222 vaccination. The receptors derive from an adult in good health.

CDR3 DNA sequence: TGCGCCAGCAGGGGGGCCTTAGCAACTAATGAAAAACTGTTTTTT. This gives the protein CASRGALATNEKLFF. J is TRBJ1-4 and V is TRBV4-1; TRBD1 might be the D (6 bases). Germline V gene data show CDR1 as MGHRA and CDR2 as YSYEKL. The CDR3 covers 15 residues. V was pared by 6 bases and J by 0 bases, with 11 bases between.

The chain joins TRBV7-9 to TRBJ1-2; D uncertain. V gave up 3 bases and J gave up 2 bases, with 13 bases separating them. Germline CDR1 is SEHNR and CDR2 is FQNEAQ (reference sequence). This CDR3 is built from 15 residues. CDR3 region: CASSFSQAGNYGYTF. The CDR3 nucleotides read TGTGCCAGCAGCTTTAGTCAGGCGGGGAACTATGGCTACACCTTC.

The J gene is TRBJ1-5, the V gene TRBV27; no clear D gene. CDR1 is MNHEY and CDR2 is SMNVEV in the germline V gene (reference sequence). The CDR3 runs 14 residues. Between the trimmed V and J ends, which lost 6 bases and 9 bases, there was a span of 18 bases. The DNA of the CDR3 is TGTGCCAGCAGGCCGAGCAGGCGGCTAGGGCCCCAGCATTTT. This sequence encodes CASRPSRRLGPQHF.

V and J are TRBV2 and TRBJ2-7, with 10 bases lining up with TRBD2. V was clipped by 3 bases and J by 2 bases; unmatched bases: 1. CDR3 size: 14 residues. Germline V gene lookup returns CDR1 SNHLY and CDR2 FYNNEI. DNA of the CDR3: TGTGCCAGCAGTGACCTAGCGGGAGCCTACGAGCAGTACTTC. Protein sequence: CASSDLAGAYEQYF. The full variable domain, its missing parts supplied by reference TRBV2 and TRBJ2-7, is EPEVTQTPSHQVTQMGQEVILRCVPISNHLYFYWYRQILGQKVEFLVSFYNNEISEKSEIFDDQFSVERPDGSNFTLKIRSTKLEDSAMYFCASSDLAGAYEQYFGPGTRLTVT.

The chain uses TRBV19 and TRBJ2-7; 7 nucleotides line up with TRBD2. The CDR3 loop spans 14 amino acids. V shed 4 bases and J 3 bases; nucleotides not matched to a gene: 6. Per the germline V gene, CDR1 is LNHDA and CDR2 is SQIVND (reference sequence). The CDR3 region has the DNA TGTGCCAGTAGTACTGGCCCGGGGGGCTACGAGCAGTACTTC. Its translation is CASSTGPGGYEQYF.

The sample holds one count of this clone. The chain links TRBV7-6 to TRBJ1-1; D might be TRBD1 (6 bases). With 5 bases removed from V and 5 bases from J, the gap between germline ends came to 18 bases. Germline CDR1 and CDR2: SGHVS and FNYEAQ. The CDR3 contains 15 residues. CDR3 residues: CASSSVSGAPTEAFF. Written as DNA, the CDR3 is TGTGCCAGCAGCAGTGTTTCAGGGGCTCCGACTGAAGCTTTCTTT.

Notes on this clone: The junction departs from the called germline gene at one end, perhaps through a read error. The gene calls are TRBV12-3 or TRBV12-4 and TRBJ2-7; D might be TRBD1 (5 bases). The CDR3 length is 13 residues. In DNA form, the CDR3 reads TGTGCCAACAGTTTAGGGGTCGGGTACGAGCAGTACTTC. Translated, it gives CANSLGVGYEQYF.

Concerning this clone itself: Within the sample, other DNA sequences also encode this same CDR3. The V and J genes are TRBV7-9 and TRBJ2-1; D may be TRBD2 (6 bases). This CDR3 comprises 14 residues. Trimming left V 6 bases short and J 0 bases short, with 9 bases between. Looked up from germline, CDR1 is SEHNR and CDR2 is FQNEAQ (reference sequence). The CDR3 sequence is CASRGGSSYNEQFF. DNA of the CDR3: TGTGCCAGCAGGGGGGGTAGCTCCTACAATGAGCAGTTCTTC.

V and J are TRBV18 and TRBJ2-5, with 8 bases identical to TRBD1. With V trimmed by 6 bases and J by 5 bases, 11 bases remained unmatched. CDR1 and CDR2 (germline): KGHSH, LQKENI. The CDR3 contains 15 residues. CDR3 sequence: CASSRGQGRGETQYF. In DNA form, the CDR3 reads TGTGCCAGCTCTCGTGGACAGGGCCGCGGGGAGACCCAGTACTTC.

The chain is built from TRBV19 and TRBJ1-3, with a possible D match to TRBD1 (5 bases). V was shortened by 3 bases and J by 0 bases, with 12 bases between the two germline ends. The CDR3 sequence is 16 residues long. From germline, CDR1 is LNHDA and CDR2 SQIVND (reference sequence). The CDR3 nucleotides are TGTGCCAGTAGTATGATAGGGACCTACTCTGGAAACACCATATATTTT. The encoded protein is CASSMIGTYSGNTIYF.

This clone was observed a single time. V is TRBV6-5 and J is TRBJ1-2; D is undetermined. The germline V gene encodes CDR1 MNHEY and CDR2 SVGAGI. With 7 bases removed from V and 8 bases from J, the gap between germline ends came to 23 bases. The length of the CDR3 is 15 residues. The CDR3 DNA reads TGTGCCAGCAATGTAGGTGGTGGGAACCCGAAAGGCTACACCTTC. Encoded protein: CASNVGGGNPKGYTF.

The CDR3 DNA reads TGTGCCTGGAGTGCCGGGACAGGGAACACTGAAGCTTTCTTT. Translating gives CAWSAGTGNTEAFF. The chain carries TRBV30 and TRBJ1-1; 8 bases align to TRBD1. J gave up 1 base and V 1 base, and 2 bases lay outside the gene matches. The CDR3 spans 14 residues. Germline lookup yields CDR1 GTSNPN and CDR2 SVGIG (reference sequence).

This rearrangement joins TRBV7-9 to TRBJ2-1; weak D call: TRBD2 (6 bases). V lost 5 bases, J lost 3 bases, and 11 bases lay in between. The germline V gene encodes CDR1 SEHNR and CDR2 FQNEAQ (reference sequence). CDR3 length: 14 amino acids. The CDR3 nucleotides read TGTGCCAGCAGCCTCGGAGGGGACTACAATGAGCAGTTCTTC. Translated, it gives CASSLGGDYNEQFF.

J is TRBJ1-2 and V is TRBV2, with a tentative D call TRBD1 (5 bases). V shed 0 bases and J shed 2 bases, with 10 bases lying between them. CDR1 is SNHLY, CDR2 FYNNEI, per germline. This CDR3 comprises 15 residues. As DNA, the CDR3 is TGTGCCAGCAGTGAAGCGCTTTGGGACAACTATGGCTACACCTTC. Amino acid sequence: CASSEALWDNYGYTF.

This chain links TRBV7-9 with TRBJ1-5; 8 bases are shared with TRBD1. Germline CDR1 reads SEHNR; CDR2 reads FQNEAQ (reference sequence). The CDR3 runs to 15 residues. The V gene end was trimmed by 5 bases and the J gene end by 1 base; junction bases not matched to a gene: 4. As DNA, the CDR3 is TGTGCCAGCAGCCGTCAGGGGGCGAGCAATCAGCCCCAGCATTTT. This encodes CASSRQGASNQPQHF.